Included here is one T cell receptor beta chain sequence, with context. Its matching antigen is unknown. This CDR3 has 21 residues. V shed 2 bases and J 3 bases; nucleotides not matched to a gene: 16. From germline, CDR1 is MGHRA and CDR2 YSYEKL. This entry comes from a study of siplizumab effects on memory and regulatory T cells. Roughly 10^5 TCR templates underwent assay in each sample. Data came from immunoSEQ multiplex PCR; TCRdb stores just in-frame clones and leaves some out. The sample holds 95,000 to 110,000 clones, about 93% seen once. Study observations and caveats: There appeared to be greater diversity in naive T cells than in memory cells, and naive T cells seemed major contributors to the alloresponse. Siplizumab led to significantly less abundant alloreactive sequences that could be traced back to unstimulated CD4+ memory cells. For siplizumab cultures, the suppressive function of their proliferating Tregs was not confirmed.

The chain has TRBV4-1 and TRBJ2-3, with 14 positions matching TRBD2. Sequencing used Tregs sorted from blood. The source of this sequence is a human donor in good health. CDR3 sequence (DNA): TGCGCCAGCAGCCAAAAAGTGACCGGGACTAGCGGGAGACTCGGGACAGATACGCAGTATTTT. This gives the protein CASSQKVTGTSGRLGTDTQYF.